The sequence of this TCR beta chain was determined in a study of blood T cells in healthy people across ages. Study-wide points: Estimates of total diversity, which came from one million sequenced T cells, were considered to be underestimates. Diversity of TCR beta correlated strongly with naive T cell percentage. Per-million-T-cell TCR beta diversity fell roughly linearly with age. Any conclusive comparison of naive versus antigen-experienced cells was prevented by using unsorted PBMCs.

This CDR3 has 11 residues. Germline assignment: CDR1 SGHRS and CDR2 YFSETQ. The sample holds many counts of this clonotype. Its target is not known. At one end, the junction sequence differs from germline, possibly due to a read error. The authors ran a second PCR of about 7 to 12 cycles using a sample-barcoded 5' primer and a J-beta primer mix. TCRdb passed the 5' RACE reads through MiXCR, listing each CDR3 protein once. The data show under 2,000,000 distinct CDR3 sequences, with around half seen just once and about 2.1% held by the top ten. The specimen sequenced was blood. The chain recombines TRBV5-1 with TRBJ2-7; D unresolved. The source is a middle-aged woman in good health. The DNA for the CDR3 is TGTGCCAGCAGTTTAAACTACGAGCAGTACTTC. Translating it yields CASSLNYEQYF.